The sequence of this T cell receptor (beta chain) was determined in a study of shared clonotypes between healthy human individuals. General observations from the study: Donor clonotype sharing was expected to depend on sequencing depth. Even with large depth, rarefaction showed that sorted-subset sequencing was incomplete.

The data were produced by immunoSEQ multiplex PCR, yet TCRdb's version contains in-frame clones alone and is incomplete. The repertoire holds 2 million to 2.5 million clones, with more than 80% as singletons. This clone was observed a few times. The target antigen is unknown. The V gene's germline CDR1 is KGHSH and CDR2 LQKENI. The V end was cut by 3 bases, the J end by 4 bases, with 10 bases between. The CDR3 loop spans 14 amino acids. Sequenced: naive CD4+ T cells from PBMCs. The subset was: CD45RA+ positively selected. The chain combines TRBV18 with TRBJ1-5, with a weak D call TRBD1 (6 bases). The sequence derives from a man aged 18 to 35 in good health. Some clones in this sample may be carry-over from other donors' samples. CDR3 residues: CASSPNRVNQPQHF. The CDR3 DNA reads TGTGCCAGCTCACCGAACAGGGTGAATCAGCCCCAGCATTTT. The full variable domain, completed using reference TRBV18 and TRBJ1-5, is NAGVMQNPRHLVRRRGQEARLRCSPMKGHSHVYWYRQLPEEGLKFMVYLQKENIIDESGMPKERFSAEFPKEGPSILRIQQVVRGDSAAYFCASSPNRVNQPQHFGDGTRLSIL.